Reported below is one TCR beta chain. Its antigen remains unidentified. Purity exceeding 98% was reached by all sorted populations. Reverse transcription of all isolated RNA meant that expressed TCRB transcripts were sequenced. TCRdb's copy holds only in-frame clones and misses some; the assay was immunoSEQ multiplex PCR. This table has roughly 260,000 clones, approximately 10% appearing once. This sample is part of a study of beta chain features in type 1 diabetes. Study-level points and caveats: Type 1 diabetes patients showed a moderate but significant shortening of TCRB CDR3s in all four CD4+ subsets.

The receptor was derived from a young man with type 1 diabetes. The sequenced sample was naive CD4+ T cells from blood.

In DNA form, the CDR3 reads TGTGCCAGCAGCTCCGGGACTAGTAAAGTCGATGAGCAGTTCTTC. It translates to CASSSGTSKVDEQFF. The V call is TRBV7-9, the J call TRBJ2-1, with 8 bases aligning to TRBD2. Germline lookup yields CDR1 SEHNR and CDR2 FQNEAQ (reference sequence). The CDR3 runs to 15 residues. Unmatched junction bases numbered 10, after V lost 4 bases and J lost 8 bases. Drawing the rest from reference TRBV7-9 and TRBJ2-1, the complete variable domain is DTGVSQNPRHKITKRGQNVTFRCDPISEHNRLYWYRQTLGQGPEFLTYFQNEAQLEKSRLLSDRFSAERPKGSFSTLEIQRTEQGDSAMYLCASSSGTSKVDEQFFGPGTRLTVL.